These 32 T cell receptor beta chains were sequenced from one sample in a study of human T cells and chemical hapten exposure. MiXCR, run by TCRdb on the RACE reads, gives a single entry per CDR3 protein. The sample gives 85,000 to 100,000 distinct CDR3 sequences, roughly 27% of which show up once; 10% is in the top ten. Time point specified: patch test 3, about 24 weeks after DPC sensitization. Treatment specified: therapeutic diphenylcyclopropenone sensitization with weekly scalp DPC. The sequencing used whole blood, collected in connection with sensitization to the hapten diphenylcyclopropenone (DPC). These receptors all stem from a man between 35 and 55 years old with alopecia areata. Some clones in this sample may be carry-over from other donors' samples.

V gene TRBV11-2 combines with J gene TRBJ2-6; TRBD1 aligns across 7 bases. Looked up from germline, CDR1 is SGHAT and CDR2 is FQNNGV. The CDR3 sequence is 15 residues long. The J segment lost 2 bases and the V segment lost 4 bases, leaving 2 bases of the junction unmatched. CDR3 sequence (DNA): TGTGCCAGCAGCTCGGACAGGACTGGGGCCAACGTCCTGACTTTC. Translation gives CASSSDRTGANVLTF.

The rearrangement links TRBV7-9 to TRBJ2-4; D is possibly TRBD2 (6 bases). CDR1 is SEHNR, CDR2 FQNEAQ, per germline (reference sequence). CDR3 length equals 15 residues. The germline V and J ends were trimmed by 5 bases and 0 bases, with 11 bases remaining between them. DNA for the CDR3: TGTGCCAGCAGCCAGGAGGGAGGAGCCAAAAACATTCAGTACTTC. Protein sequence: CASSQEGGAKNIQYF.

This clonotype was counted a few times. The rearrangement links TRBV4-2 to TRBJ1-6; TRBD1 aligns across 9 bases. The CDR3 is 17 residues long. Losses at the gene ends were 3 bases for V and 9 bases for J; bases not matched to a gene: 12. Germline-derived CDR1 and CDR2 are LGHNA and YNFKEQ. The CDR3: CASSHAPGQGSISPLHF. The CDR3 nucleotides read TGTGCCAGCAGCCATGCCCCGGGACAGGGATCAATTTCACCCCTCCACTTT.

This clonotype was picked up a small number of times. The chain has TRBV18 and TRBJ1-1, with 8 bases aligning to TRBD1. V was clipped by 3 bases and J by 1 base; unmatched bases: 1. The germline CDR1 and CDR2 sequences are KGHSH and LQKENI. CDR3 length equals 14 residues. The CDR3 DNA is TGTGCCAGCTCACCCGGACAGGGGAACACTGAAGCTTTCTTT. It yields the protein CASSPGQGNTEAFF.

A few counts support this clonotype. The V call is TRBV19, the J call TRBJ1-6, with 8 bases aligning to TRBD1. The CDR3 is 15 amino acids. The germline V gene encodes CDR1 LNHDA and CDR2 SQIVND (reference sequence). After removal of 7 bases from V and 10 bases from J, the junction contained 12 bases not matched to a gene. CDR3 bases: TGTGCCAGTAACCTGGGTGGGACAGGAGGATCACCCCTCCACTTT. Its translation is CASNLGGTGGSPLHF.

This clonotype was seen once. The chain uses TRBV12-3 or TRBV12-4 and TRBJ2-6; D ambiguous. The V end lost 6 bases, the J end lost 2 bases, and 14 bases lay between the germline ends. There are 16 residues in the CDR3. The CDR3 protein is CASRPFGPTGANVLTF. The CDR3 DNA reads as TGTGCCAGCAGACCTTTCGGACCTACTGGGGCCAACGTCCTGACTTTC.

V gene TRBV20-1 combines with J gene TRBJ2-1, with D perhaps matching TRBD2 (5 bases). V was shortened by 0 bases and J by 14 bases, with 23 bases between the two germline ends. The V gene's germline CDR1 is DFQATT and CDR2 SNEGSKA (reference sequence). The CDR3 length is 15 residues. CDR3 sequence reads: CSARDRVAPIPAEFF. CDR3 coding DNA: TGCAGTGCTAGAGATCGAGTAGCGCCCATCCCCGCGGAGTTCTTC.

The rearrangement links TRBV5-5 to TRBJ1-2; 7 positions agree with TRBD1. V gave up 4 bases and J gave up 7 bases; unmatched junction bases: 13. The germline gives CDR1 SGHKS, CDR2 YYEKEE (reference sequence). This CDR3 spans 15 amino acids. The CDR3 protein is CASSPYQGGASGYTF. CDR3 nucleotide sequence: TGTGCCAGCAGCCCCTATCAAGGGGGCGCCTCTGGCTACACCTTC.

This clonotype was counted between two and nine times. This chain uses TRBV20-1 with TRBJ2-7, with 8 positions matching TRBD1. The CDR3 is made up of 14 amino acids. V was pared by 6 bases and J by 2 bases, with 9 bases of the junction left unmatched. The germline V gene encodes CDR1 DFQATT and CDR2 SNEGSKA (reference sequence). The CDR3 sequence is CSAIGTGRAYEQYF. DNA of the CDR3: TGCAGTGCAATCGGGACAGGAAGGGCCTACGAGCAGTACTTC.

This clonotype was seen a handful of times. The genes are TRBV12-3 or TRBV12-4 and TRBJ2-3; 11 bases are a match to TRBD2. This CDR3 spans 17 amino acids. V was pared by 4 bases and J by 0 bases, with 6 bases of the junction left unmatched. The CDR3 region is CASSWGLADYSTDTQYF. The CDR3 coding sequence is TGTGCCAGCAGTTGGGGACTAGCGGATTATAGCACAGATACGCAGTATTTT.

Many counts were recorded for this clonotype. The chain carries TRBV12-3 or TRBV12-4 and TRBJ2-1; a possible D gene is TRBD2 (6 bases). Trimming took 4 bases from V and 7 from J, leaving 17 bases between them. This CDR3 is 15 amino acids long. Here the CDR3 reads CASSSPGGAGNEQFF. DNA of the CDR3: TGTGCCAGCAGTTCCCCTGGAGGGGCAGGGAATGAGCAGTTCTTC.

The rearrangement joins TRBV24-1 to TRBJ2-3, with TRBD2 matching 11 bases. The CDR3 runs 16 residues. Germline values: CDR1 KGHDR, CDR2 SFDVKD. V dropped 7 bases and J dropped 6; count of bases not matched to a gene: 11. Written as DNA, the CDR3 is TGTGCCACCAGCGGTTCCGGACTAGCGGGCGAGGATACGCAGTATTTT. This encodes CATSGSGLAGEDTQYF.

This clonotype was detected once. The chain employs TRBV5-1 and TRBJ2-5; no firm D call. The V end was cut by 4 bases, the J end by 5 bases, with 12 bases between. The CDR3 is made up of 13 amino acids. CDR1 and CDR2 from the germline V gene are SGHRS and YFSETQ. The CDR3 is CASSHSEAETQYF. CDR3 DNA sequence: TGCGCCAGCAGCCATTCTGAGGCGGAGACCCAGTACTTC.

V usage is TRBV7-9 and J usage is TRBJ2-2, with unresolved D. The CDR3 length is 14 residues. Germline values: CDR1 SEHNR, CDR2 FQNEAQ (reference sequence). V lost 5 bases to trimming and J lost 5 bases, with 12 bases between them. As DNA, the CDR3 is TGTGCCAGCAGCCCTAGAAGGAGAACCGGGGAGCTGTTTTTT. Encoded protein: CASSPRRRTGELFF.

There are a few counts of this clonotype. The gene calls are TRBV5-1 and TRBJ2-2; 7 bases map to TRBD1. CDR1 and CDR2 from the germline V gene are SGHRS and YFSETQ. V shed 7 bases and J 1 base; nucleotides not matched to a gene: 1. This CDR3 is built from 13 residues. CDR3: CASWTGNTGELFF. CDR3 in DNA: TGCGCCAGCTGGACAGGGAACACCGGGGAGCTGTTTTTT.

This clonotype has a handful of counts. The rearrangement links TRBV27 to TRBJ2-3; perhaps D is TRBD1 or TRBD2 (5 bases each). From germline, CDR1 is MNHEY and CDR2 SMNVEV (reference sequence). This CDR3 comprises 15 residues. Trimming took off 3 bases at V and 1 base at J, with 11 bases between the two ends. The CDR3 nucleotides read TGTGCCAGCAGTTTGCCGGGACCGCGCACAGATACGCAGTATTTT. Translation: CASSLPGPRTDTQYF.

This chain joins TRBV7-9 and TRBJ2-3; no clear D gene. This CDR3 region has 14 residues. Deletions cut 1 base from V and 0 bases from J, with 5 bases between. Germline CDR1 is SEHNR and CDR2 is FQNEAQ (reference sequence). CDR3 in amino acids: CASSLGRSTDTQYF. The CDR3 coding sequence is TGTGCCAGCAGCTTAGGGCGGAGCACAGATACGCAGTATTTT.

This chain uses TRBV12-3 or TRBV12-4 with TRBJ2-7; D gene unclear. The CDR3 is 13 amino acids. Trimming removed 5 bases at V and 4 bases at J, with 12 bases between. In DNA, the CDR3 is TGTGCCAGCAGTCTAACGGGCAGATACGAGCAGTACTTC. Protein product: CASSLTGRYEQYF.

The chain recombines TRBV7-2 with TRBJ1-1; the D gene is possibly TRBD1 (5 bases). The CDR3 loop spans 14 amino acids. In germline, CDR1 is SGHTA, CDR2 FQGNSA. The V end lost 5 bases, the J end lost 4 bases, and 14 bases lay between the germline ends. The CDR3 coding sequence is TGTGCCAGCAGCACCGGGGACCCCTGCACTGAAGCTTTCTTT. It yields the protein CASSTGDPCTEAFF.

The genes are TRBV6-2 or TRBV6-3 and TRBJ2-2; 8 bases map to TRBD1. Losses at the gene ends were 6 bases for V and 3 bases for J; bases not matched to a gene: 6. CDR1 is MNHEY and CDR2 is SVGEGT in the germline V gene. CDR3 length: 15 amino acids. The CDR3 is CASRPTGAHTGELFF. The CDR3 DNA follows: TGTGCCAGCAGGCCGACAGGGGCGCACACCGGGGAGCTGTTTTTT.

J is TRBJ2-2 and V is TRBV7-3; D not certain. Trimming pared 2 bases from V and 5 bases from J, leaving 9 bases between. Germline CDR1 reads SGHTA; CDR2 reads FQGTGA. The CDR3 has 14 amino acids. The CDR3 reads CASSLQKGTGELFF. For the CDR3, the DNA is TGTGCCAGCAGCTTACAGAAGGGAACCGGGGAGCTGTTTTTT.

The sample holds one count of this clonotype. Sequence at one end of the junction differs from germline and may be a read error. The rearrangement joins TRBV6-6 to TRBJ2-6, with TRBD1 identical over 12 bases. Germline-derived CDR1 and CDR2 are MNHNY and SVGAGI (reference sequence). CDR3 length: 16 residues. The CDR3 is CATTGQGASGANVPTF. The CDR3 region has the DNA TGTGCCACCACGGGACAGGGGGCCTCTGGGGCCAACGTCCCGACTTTC.

This clonotype was detected a few times. The gene calls are TRBV19 and TRBJ1-2, with 7 bases identical to TRBD1. The junction had 9 bases not matched to a gene; V was cut back by 10 bases and J by 4 bases. Germline assignment: CDR1 LNHDA and CDR2 SQIVND (reference sequence). The CDR3 length is 13 residues. The CDR3 region has the DNA TGTGCCACCTTCCTGACAGGGACCTATGGCTACACCTTC. It is translated as CATFLTGTYGYTF. Looking up the rest from reference TRBV19 and TRBJ1-2 gives the full variable domain: DGGITQSPKYLFRKEGQNVTLSCEQNLNHDAMYWYRQDPGQGLRLIYYSQIVNDFQKGDIAEGYSVSREKKESFPLTVTSAQKNPTAFYLCATFLTGTYGYTFGSGTRLTVV.

The chain links TRBV6-1 to TRBJ1-5; tentatively, D is TRBD1 (5 bases). The CDR3 spans 13 residues. Trimming left V 7 bases short and J 2 bases short, with 9 bases between. Germline CDR1 and CDR2: MNHNS and SASEGT. CDR3 in DNA: TGTGCCAGCACGGGGCTGGGCAATCAGCCCCAGCATTTT. As protein: CASTGLGNQPQHF.

The chain joins TRBV15 to TRBJ2-5; 7 bases line up with TRBD1. Germline V gene lookup returns CDR1 LNHNV and CDR2 YYDKDF (reference sequence). V lost 4 bases and J lost 5; bases outside the gene matches: 7. There are 14 residues in the CDR3. The CDR3 loop reads CATSTDRASETQYF. DNA of the CDR3: TGTGCCACCAGCACTGACAGGGCTTCGGAGACCCAGTACTTC.

This clonotype came up many times. This sequence joins TRBV5-1 and TRBJ2-1, with 9 bases that match TRBD2. The CDR3 is 16 residues long. V lost 0 bases to trimming and J lost 7 bases; unmatched junction nucleotides: 8. Germline V gives CDR1 SGHRS, CDR2 YFSETQ. CDR3 sequence (DNA): TGCGCCAGCAGCTTGGGGCTAGCGGGATCCTCAAATGAGCAGTTCTTC. Translating it yields CASSLGLAGSSNEQFF.

J is TRBJ1-1 and V is TRBV20-1; D remains ambiguous. V shed 6 bases and J shed 7 bases, with 18 bases lying between them. Germline CDR1 is DFQATT and CDR2 is SNEGSKA (reference sequence). This CDR3 is built from 13 residues. CDR3 DNA sequence: TGCAGTGCCCCGAAGGGCAGCTCTGGTGAAGCTTTCTTT. Translating gives CSAPKGSSGEAFF.

With regard to this clonotype: It is likely a read error, because the conserved phenylalanine at the end of the CDR3 is missing. The CDR3 DNA is TGTGCCAGCAGCCAAGATTGGACGGGGACCTACGAGCAGTACCTC. It translates to CASSQDWTGTYEQYL. The chain carries TRBV4-2 and TRBJ2-7; D is possibly TRBD2 (5 bases). Germline CDR1 LGHNA, CDR2 YNFKEQ. Trimming stripped 0 bases from V and 2 bases from J, with 11 bases between. The CDR3 has 15 residues.

This clonotype was observed a single time. The chain links TRBV25-1 to TRBJ2-7; D remains unclear. Germline CDR1 MGHDK, CDR2 SYGVNS. Trimming left V 3 bases short and J 5 bases short, with 11 bases between. This CDR3 region has 13 residues. The CDR3 here is CASSDSPSDEQYF. The CDR3 DNA reads as TGTGCCAGCAGTGACAGCCCGAGTGACGAGCAGTACTTC.

This clonotype has a count of ten or more. The chain uses TRBV29-1 and TRBJ2-1; a weak D match, TRBD1 (6 bases). Germline V gene lookup returns CDR1 SQVTM and CDR2 ANQGSEA. The CDR3 runs to 13 residues. V shed 4 bases and J shed 5 bases, with 12 bases lying between them. The DNA for the CDR3 is TGCAGCGTTGCCGGGACACTCGACAATGAGCAGTTCTTC. The encoded protein is CSVAGTLDNEQFF.

The rearrangement links TRBV30 to TRBJ2-2; D not resolved. Trimming took off 0 bases at V and 3 bases at J, with 2 bases between the two ends. The CDR3 has 12 amino acids. From germline, CDR1 is GTSNPN and CDR2 SVGIG (reference sequence). CDR3 amino acids: CAWSVYTGELFF. The CDR3 nucleotides read TGTGCCTGGAGTGTATACACCGGGGAGCTGTTTTTT. The full variable domain, in which reference TRBV30 and TRBJ2-2 provide the parts outside the CDR3, is SQTIHQWPATLVQPVGSPLSLECTVEGTSNPNLYWYRQAAGRGLQLLFYSVGIGQISSEVPQNLSASRPQDRQFILSSKKLLLSDSGFYLCAWSVYTGELFFGEGSRLTVL.

The V call is TRBV29-1, the J call TRBJ1-1; no definite D call. The germline CDR1 and CDR2 sequences are SQVTM and ANQGSEA. V was clipped by 7 bases and J by 1 base, with 13 bases between them. CDR3 length: 13 amino acids. In DNA, the CDR3 is TGCAGCGCCATATCTGGAGGGAACACTGAAGCTTTCTTT. Its protein is CSAISGGNTEAFF.